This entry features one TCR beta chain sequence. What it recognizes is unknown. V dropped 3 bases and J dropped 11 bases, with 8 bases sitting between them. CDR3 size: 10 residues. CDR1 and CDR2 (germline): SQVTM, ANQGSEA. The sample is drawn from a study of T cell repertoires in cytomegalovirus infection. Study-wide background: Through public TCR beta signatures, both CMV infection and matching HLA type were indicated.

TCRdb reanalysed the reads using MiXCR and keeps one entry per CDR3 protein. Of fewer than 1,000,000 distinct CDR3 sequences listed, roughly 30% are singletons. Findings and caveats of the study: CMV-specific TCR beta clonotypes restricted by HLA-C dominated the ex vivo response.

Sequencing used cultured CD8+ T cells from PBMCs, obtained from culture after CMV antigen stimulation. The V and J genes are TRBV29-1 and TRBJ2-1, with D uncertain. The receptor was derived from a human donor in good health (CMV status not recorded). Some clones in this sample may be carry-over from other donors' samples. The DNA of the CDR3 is TGCAGCGTTGAGGAGAGTAAGCAGTTCTTC. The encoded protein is CSVEESKQFF.